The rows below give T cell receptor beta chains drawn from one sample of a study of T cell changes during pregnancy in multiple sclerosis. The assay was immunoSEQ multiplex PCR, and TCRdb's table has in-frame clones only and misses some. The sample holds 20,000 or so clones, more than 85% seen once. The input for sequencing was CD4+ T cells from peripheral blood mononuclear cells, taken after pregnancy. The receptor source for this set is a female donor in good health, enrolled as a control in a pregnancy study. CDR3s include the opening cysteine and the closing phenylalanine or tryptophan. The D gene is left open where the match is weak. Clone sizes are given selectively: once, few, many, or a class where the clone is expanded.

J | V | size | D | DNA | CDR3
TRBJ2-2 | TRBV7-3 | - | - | TGTGCCAGCGGAACGGGACAACACACCGGGGAGCTGTTTTTT | CASGTGQHTGELFF
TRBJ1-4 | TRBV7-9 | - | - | TGTGCCAGCAGCGTGGGACTGATTAATGAAAAACTGTTTTTT | CASSVGLINEKLFF
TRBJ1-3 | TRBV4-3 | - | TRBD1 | TGCGCCAGCAGCCAAGAAGGGACAGGGGGAAACACCATATATTTT | CASSQEGTGGNTIYF
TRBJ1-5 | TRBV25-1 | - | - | TGTGCCAGTTCGGGGAGGGGGGGCGATCAGCCCCAGCATTTT | CASSGRGGDQPQHF
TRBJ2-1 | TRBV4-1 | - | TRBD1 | TGCGCCAGCAGCCCCGGTGCAGGGGGTTACAATGAGCAGTTCTTC | CASSPGAGGYNEQFF
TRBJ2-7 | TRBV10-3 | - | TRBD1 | TGTGCCATCAGGGGGACAGGGGAAGCTTACGAGCAGTACTTC | CAIRGTGEAYEQYF
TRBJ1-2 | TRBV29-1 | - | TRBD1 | TGCAGCGTGGGACAGACAGGGTCTGGCTACACCTTC | CSVGQTGSGYTF
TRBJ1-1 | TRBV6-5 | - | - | TGTGCCAGCAGTTACCGGGACAACTACCGCACTGAAGCTTTCTTT | CASSYRDNYRTEAFF
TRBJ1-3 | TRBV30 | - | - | TGTGCCTGGACGGGAATCGGAAACACCATATATTTT | CAWTGIGNTIYF
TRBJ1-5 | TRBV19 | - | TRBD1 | TGTGCCAGCCAACCGGACAGGGATCAGCCCCAGCATTTT | CASQPDRDQPQHF
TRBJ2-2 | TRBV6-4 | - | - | TGTGCCAGCAGTGATCAGGAGGTTGCCGGGGAGCTGTTTTTT | CASSDQEVAGELFF
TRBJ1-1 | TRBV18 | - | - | TGTGCCAGCTCACCAAACAAATCAGGGGCCCTTAACCAGAACACTGAAGCTTTCTTT | CASSPNKSGALNQNTEAFF
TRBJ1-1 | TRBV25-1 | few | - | TGTGCCAGCAGTGCGGCCGGGGAGGCTTTCTTT | CASSAAGEAFF
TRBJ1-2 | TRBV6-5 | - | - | TGTGCCAGCAGTTACCGTAGTATTAAGGAGGGCTATGGCTACACCTTC | CASSYRSIKEGYGYTF
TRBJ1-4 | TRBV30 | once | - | TGTGCCTGCCAGTCCGGGGTGGGGAATGAAAAACTGTTTTTT | CACQSGVGNEKLFF
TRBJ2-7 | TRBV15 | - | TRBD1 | TGTGCCACCAGCAGAGGGGGACAGGGGGCCGAGCAGTACTTC | CATSRGGQGAEQYF
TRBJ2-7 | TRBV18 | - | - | TGTGCCAGCTCACCGGGTCCTCAGGGGAGCGAGCAGTACTTC | CASSPGPQGSEQYF
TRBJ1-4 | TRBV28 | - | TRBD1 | TGTGCCAGCAGTACCCGGACAGGGACCGGGGCCTTTACGGAAAAACTGTTTTTT | CASSTRTGTGAFTEKLFF
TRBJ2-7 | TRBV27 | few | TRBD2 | TGTGCCAGCAGTCCCACGGGGCGGGGGACCTACGAGCAGTACTTC | CASSPTGRGTYEQYF
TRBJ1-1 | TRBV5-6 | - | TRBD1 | TGTGCCAGCAGCCCAGGGACAGGTATCTCTGAAGCTTTCTTT | CASSPGTGISEAFF
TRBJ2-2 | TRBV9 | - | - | TGTGCCAGCAGCCCCCGAGCGTACGCGAACACCGGGGAGCTGTTTTTT | CASSPRAYANTGELFF
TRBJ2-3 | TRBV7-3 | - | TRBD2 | TGTGCCAGCAGCTTAAACGGGAGGACAGATACGCAGTATTTT | CASSLNGRTDTQYF
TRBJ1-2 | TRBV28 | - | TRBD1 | TGTGCCAGCAGCCCAAGTCGACAGGGCCCCCGCGGAGGCTACACCTTC | CASSPSRQGPRGGYTF
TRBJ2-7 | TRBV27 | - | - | TGTGCCAGCAGTTTGGGCAGAGATTACGAGCAGTACTTC | CASSLGRDYEQYF
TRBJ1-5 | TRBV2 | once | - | TGTGCCAGCAGTGCTGGCGGCTATCAGCCCCAGCATTTT | CASSAGGYQPQHF
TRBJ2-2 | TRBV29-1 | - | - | TGCAGCGTTAAAAGGGCGGGGGCCACGAACACCGGGGAGCTGTTTTTT | CSVKRAGATNTGELFF
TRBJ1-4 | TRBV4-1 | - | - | TGCGCCAGCAGCATTACAGGATTTGGAGAAAAACTGTTTTTT | CASSITGFGEKLFF
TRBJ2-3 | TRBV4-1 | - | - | TGCGCCAGCAGCCAACAGGGGTATGCAGATACGCAGTATTTT | CASSQQGYADTQYF
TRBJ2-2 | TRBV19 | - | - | TGTGCCAGTACCATTGGGGGCCAGAACACCGGGGAGCTGTTTTTT | CASTIGGQNTGELFF
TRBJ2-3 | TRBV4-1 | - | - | TGCGCCAGCAGCCTCGGGGCGGGGAATACGCAGTATTTT | CASSLGAGNTQYF
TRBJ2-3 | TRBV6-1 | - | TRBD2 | TGTGCCAGCAGTAGAGCGGGAGGCTTCACAGATACGCAGTATTTT | CASSRAGGFTDTQYF
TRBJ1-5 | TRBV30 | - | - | TGTGCCTGGAGTGTGAGGGCGGATCAGCCCCAGCATTTT | CAWSVRADQPQHF
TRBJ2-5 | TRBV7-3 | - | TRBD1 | TGTGCCAGCAGCCCGACAGGGATCGGATCCCAAGAGACCCAGTACTTC | CASSPTGIGSQETQYF
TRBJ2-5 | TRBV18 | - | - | TGTGCCAGCTCACTGGAGGAGACCCAGTACTTC | CASSLEETQYF
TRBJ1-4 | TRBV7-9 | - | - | TGTGCCAGCAGCTCGCGACAGGATAATGAAAAACTGTTTTTT | CASSSRQDNEKLFF
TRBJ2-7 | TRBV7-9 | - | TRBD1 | TGTGCCAGCAGATCGAAATGGGACAGCTCCTACGAGCAGTACTTC | CASRSKWDSSYEQYF
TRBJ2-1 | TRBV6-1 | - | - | TGTGCCAGCAGGACGGGGAGGAGCTCCTACAATGAGCAGTTCTTC | CASRTGRSSYNEQFF
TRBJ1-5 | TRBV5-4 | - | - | TGTGCCAGCAGCTTGGATAATAGCAATCAGCCCCAGCATTTT | CASSLDNSNQPQHF
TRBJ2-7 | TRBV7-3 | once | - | TGTGCCAGCACCCGAGGGGGTCAGGGTGGCTACGAGCAGTACTTC | CASTRGGQGGYEQYF
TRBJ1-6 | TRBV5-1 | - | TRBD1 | TGCGCCAGCAGCTTGGAGGGGGCTGTTTCACCCCTCCACTTT | CASSLEGAVSPLHF
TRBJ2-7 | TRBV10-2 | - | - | TGCGCCAGCAGTGTCGGCTCCTACGAGCAGTACTTC | CASSVGSYEQYF
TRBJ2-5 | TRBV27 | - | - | TGTGCCAGCAGTTTAGGTGGGGGATTAGCGGCTCAAGAGACCCAGTACTTC | CASSLGGGLAAQETQYF
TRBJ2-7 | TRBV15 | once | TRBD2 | TGTGCCACCAGCAGAGATCGGCGCCCGGGACTAGCGGGTGCCTACGAGCAGTACTTC | CATSRDRRPGLAGAYEQYF
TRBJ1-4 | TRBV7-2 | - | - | TGTGCCAGCAGCTTAGATTACAAAGAAAAACTGTTTTTT | CASSLDYKEKLFF
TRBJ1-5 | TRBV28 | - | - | TGTGCCAGCCGCTCCGGAGGCCAGCCCCAGCATTTT | CASRSGGQPQHF
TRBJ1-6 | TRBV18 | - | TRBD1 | TGTGCCAGCTCACCTCTGGGACAGAGAAATTCACCCCTCCACTTT | CASSPLGQRNSPLHF
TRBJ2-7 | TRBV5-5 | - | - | TGTGCCAGCAGCTGGACGGACTCCACGGAGCAGTACTTC | CASSWTDSTEQYF
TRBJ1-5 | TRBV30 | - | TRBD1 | TGTGCCTGGAGTCTCACGACAGGGGCGGATCAGCCCCAGCATTTT | CAWSLTTGADQPQHF
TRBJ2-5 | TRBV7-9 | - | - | TGTGCCAGCAGCCCCAGCCGGACAGCTATACAAGAGACCCAGTACTTC | CASSPSRTAIQETQYF
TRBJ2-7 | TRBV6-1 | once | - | TGTGCCAGCAGCCGGGTCCGATTCTACGAGCAGTACTTC | CASSRVRFYEQYF
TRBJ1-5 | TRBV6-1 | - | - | TGTGCCAGCAGGAGACAGGATCTTAGCAATCAGCCCCAGCATTTT | CASRRQDLSNQPQHF
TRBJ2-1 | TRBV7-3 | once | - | TGTGCCAGCAGCACCGTTCATTGGGCTGAACAGTTCTTC | CASSTVHWAEQFF
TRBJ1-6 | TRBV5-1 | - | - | TGCGCCAGCAGCTTGTCTAGTTTCCACTATAATTCACCCCTCCACTTT | CASSLSSFHYNSPLHF
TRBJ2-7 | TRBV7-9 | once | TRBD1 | TGTGCCAGCAGCTTAGTCGAGACAGGGGGCTACGAGCAGTACTTC | CASSLVETGGYEQYF
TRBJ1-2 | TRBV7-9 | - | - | TGTGCCAGCAGCTTAGAAACGGGGAGGGTACGGCAAGACTATGGCTACACCTTC | CASSLETGRVRQDYGYTF
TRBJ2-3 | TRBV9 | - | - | TGTGCCAGCATGGCGGGGACCACAGATACGCAGTATTTT | CASMAGTTDTQYF
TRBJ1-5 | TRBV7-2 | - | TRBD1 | TGTGCCAGCAGCTCAGGGACAGGGGGGCCCCAGCATTTT | CASSSGTGGPQHF
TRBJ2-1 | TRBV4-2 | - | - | TGTGCCAGCAGCCAAGGGGGCGGAGATCGGTTCTTC | CASSQGGGDRFF
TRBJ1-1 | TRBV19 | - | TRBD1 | TGTGCCAGTAGTCCCCGGACAGGCCTAGAAGCTTTCTTT | CASSPRTGLEAFF
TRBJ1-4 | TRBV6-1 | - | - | TGTGCCAGCAGTGATGAGGACAGAAACAATGAAAAACTGTTTTTT | CASSDEDRNNEKLFF